This is a list of T cell receptor beta chains from one sample in a study of siplizumab effects on memory and regulatory T cells. TCRdb keeps only in-frame clones here, not all; method: immunoSEQ multiplex PCR. Counted here are some 46,000 clones, roughly 93% occurring once; the ten biggest clones make up more than 15%. The sequenced material came from CD8+ T cells sorted from blood. These receptors originate from a human donor in good health. CDR3s include the opening cysteine and the closing phenylalanine or tryptophan. The order of the fields is J gene, V gene, D gene, clone size, CDR3 DNA, CDR3 protein. A D gene is named only where the DNA matches it firmly. A clone size is listed for some rows: how often the clone was seen (once, few, many), or a class if it is expanded.

J gene: TRBJ2-1
V gene: TRBV19
D gene: .
clone size: .
CDR3 DNA: TGTGCCAGTAGTATAGTAGGGGTAGTTGGCGTCAATGAGCAGTTCTTC
CDR3 protein: CASSIVGVVGVNEQFF

J gene: TRBJ2-2
V gene: TRBV30
D gene: TRBD1
clone size: .
CDR3 DNA: TGTGCCTGGAGTGGGGACAGGGGTATCATCGGGGAGCTGTTTTTT
CDR3 protein: CAWSGDRGIIGELFF

J gene: TRBJ2-2
V gene: TRBV28
D gene: .
clone size: .
CDR3 DNA: TGTGCCGTCACCCCCCTCCACAGACGAAGGGAAGGGTCCCCCGGGGAGCTGTTTTTT
CDR3 protein: CAVTPLHRRREGSPGELFF

J gene: TRBJ2-5
V gene: TRBV28
D gene: TRBD1
clone size: .
CDR3 DNA: TGTGCCAGCAGTTTATTGGGTTATACGACAGGGCAGCTCCAAGAGACCCAGTACTTC
CDR3 protein: CASSLLGYTTGQLQETQYF

J gene: TRBJ1-1
V gene: TRBV7-8
D gene: TRBD1
clone size: .
CDR3 DNA: TGTGCCAGCAGCCCTATCGGACAGGGCCGTGAAGCTTTCTTT
CDR3 protein: CASSPIGQGREAFF

J gene: TRBJ1-3
V gene: TRBV19
D gene: TRBD1
clone size: .
CDR3 DNA: TGTGCCAGTAGCCCACGAGACAGGGGAGTGGGAAACACCATATATTTT
CDR3 protein: CASSPRDRGVGNTIYF

J gene: TRBJ1-1
V gene: TRBV19
D gene: .
clone size: .
CDR3 DNA: TGTGCCAGTAGTGCCCTGGCGAACACTGAAGCTTTCTTT
CDR3 protein: CASSALANTEAFF

J gene: TRBJ2-3
V gene: TRBV7-2
D gene: .
clone size: .
CDR3 DNA: TGTGCCAGCAGCTTATGGGGGCAGGTTGGCACAGATACGCAGTATTTT
CDR3 protein: CASSLWGQVGTDTQYF

J gene: TRBJ2-3
V gene: TRBV27
D gene: TRBD2
clone size: .
CDR3 DNA: TGTGCCAGCAGTTTACTCCCGAGGACTAGTCCCACAGATACGCAGTATTTT
CDR3 protein: CASSLLPRTSPTDTQYF

J gene: TRBJ2-2
V gene: TRBV9
D gene: .
clone size: .
CDR3 DNA: TGTGCCAGCAGCGTTCACAACACCGGGGAGCTGTTTTTT
CDR3 protein: CASSVHNTGELFF

J gene: TRBJ2-6
V gene: TRBV5-6
D gene: .
clone size: .
CDR3 DNA: TGTGCCAGCAGTCCAGGGTATGGGGCCAACGTCCTGACTTTC
CDR3 protein: CASSPGYGANVLTF

J gene: TRBJ1-2
V gene: TRBV4-1
D gene: .
clone size: .
CDR3 DNA: TGCGCCAGCAGCCAAGATGGAGCAGGTAGAACTGTCTATGGCTACACCTTC
CDR3 protein: CASSQDGAGRTVYGYTF

J gene: TRBJ1-6
V gene: TRBV4-1
D gene: .
clone size: .
CDR3 DNA: TGCGCCAGCAGCCAGACGGGAGGGAATGGGTCACCCCTCCACTTT
CDR3 protein: CASSQTGGNGSPLHF

J gene: TRBJ2-4
V gene: TRBV7-2
D gene: .
clone size: .
CDR3 DNA: TGTGCCAGCAGTACCACCGGGAACATTCAGTACTTC
CDR3 protein: CASSTTGNIQYF

J gene: TRBJ2-7
V gene: TRBV28
D gene: .
clone size: .
CDR3 DNA: TGTGCCAGCAGCAAGACAGGTTCCTACGAGCAGTACTTC
CDR3 protein: CASSKTGSYEQYF

J gene: TRBJ2-1
V gene: TRBV7-8
D gene: .
clone size: .
CDR3 DNA: TGTGCCAGCAGCCCTAGCAGAAGCGAGCAGTTCTTC
CDR3 protein: CASSPSRSEQFF

J gene: TRBJ2-3
V gene: TRBV14
D gene: TRBD1
clone size: .
CDR3 DNA: TGTGCCAGCAGCTCCGGGACAGGGTTTGGTTATACGCAGTATTTT
CDR3 protein: CASSSGTGFGYTQYF

J gene: TRBJ2-7
V gene: TRBV2
D gene: .
clone size: .
CDR3 DNA: TGTGCCAGCAGCATGGGGTTGGACCAACCTTCCTGGGAGCAGTACTTC
CDR3 protein: CASSMGLDQPSWEQYF

J gene: TRBJ2-3
V gene: TRBV27
D gene: TRBD2
clone size: .
CDR3 DNA: TGTGCCAGCAGCCAGGTACAGTGGGGAGGGAGCACAGATACGCAGTATTTT
CDR3 protein: CASSQVQWGGSTDTQYF

J gene: TRBJ2-2
V gene: TRBV5-4
D gene: .
clone size: .
CDR3 DNA: TGTGCCAGCAGCTTACTCACCGGGGAGCTGTTTTTT
CDR3 protein: CASSLLTGELFF

J gene: TRBJ2-7
V gene: TRBV11-3
D gene: .
clone size: .
CDR3 DNA: TGTGCCAGCAGCCTGAGGACAGAATACGAGCAGTACTTC
CDR3 protein: CASSLRTEYEQYF

J gene: TRBJ1-5
V gene: TRBV27
D gene: .
clone size: .
CDR3 DNA: TGTGCCAGCAGCAGCTCCGGTCCGGTAGGTAGCAATCAGCCCCAGCATTTT
CDR3 protein: CASSSSGPVGSNQPQHF

J gene: TRBJ2-7
V gene: TRBV5-8
D gene: .
clone size: .
CDR3 DNA: TGTGCCAGCAGCTTACCAGGACAGAGGGTTTTAGAGCAGTACTTC
CDR3 protein: CASSLPGQRVLEQYF

J gene: TRBJ2-2
V gene: TRBV11-2
D gene: TRBD2
clone size: .
CDR3 DNA: TGTGCCAGCAGCTCGGGGACTAGCGGGACCGGGGAGCTGTTTTTT
CDR3 protein: CASSSGTSGTGELFF

J gene: TRBJ2-7
V gene: TRBV5-1
D gene: TRBD1
clone size: .
CDR3 DNA: TGCGCCAGCAGCCCAACCGGGACAGCAGGAGGCCGCTACGAGCAGTACTTC
CDR3 protein: CASSPTGTAGGRYEQYF

J gene: TRBJ2-2
V gene: TRBV5-4
D gene: .
clone size: .
CDR3 DNA: TGTGCCAGCAGCTTAACAGGGGGGGAGCTGTTTTTT
CDR3 protein: CASSLTGGELFF

J gene: TRBJ1-2
V gene: TRBV11-2
D gene: TRBD1
clone size: .
CDR3 DNA: TGTGCCAGCAGCTCTTCGGGACAGGGGGTTATGTATGGCTACACCTTC
CDR3 protein: CASSSSGQGVMYGYTF

J gene: TRBJ2-1
V gene: TRBV19
D gene: TRBD2
clone size: .
CDR3 DNA: TGTGCCAGTAGTATAGGGACTAGCCCCTTTAACAATGAGCAGTTCTTC
CDR3 protein: CASSIGTSPFNNEQFF

J gene: TRBJ2-1
V gene: TRBV9
D gene: TRBD1
clone size: .
CDR3 DNA: TGTGCCAGCAGCACCGGGACAGGGGACTACAATGAGCAGTTCTTC
CDR3 protein: CASSTGTGDYNEQFF

J gene: TRBJ2-4
V gene: TRBV29-1
D gene: TRBD1
clone size: .
CDR3 DNA: TGCAGCGTTGAATTTATTGCGACAGGGGGCAAAAACATTCAGTACTTC
CDR3 protein: CSVEFIATGGKNIQYF

J gene: TRBJ2-7
V gene: TRBV10-3
D gene: .
clone size: .
CDR3 DNA: TGTGCCATCAGTGATCCGGGTGACTCCTACGAGCAGTACTTC
CDR3 protein: CAISDPGDSYEQYF

J gene: TRBJ1-1
V gene: TRBV11-2
D gene: .
clone size: .
CDR3 DNA: TGTGCCAGCAGCTTCCTTACTGAAGCTTTCTTT
CDR3 protein: CASSFLTEAFF

J gene: TRBJ2-3
V gene: TRBV15
D gene: .
clone size: .
CDR3 DNA: TGTGCCACCAGCATTCCTCTTTCTATGGGGACAGATACGCAGTATTTT
CDR3 protein: CATSIPLSMGTDTQYF

J gene: TRBJ2-7
V gene: TRBV28
D gene: .
clone size: .
CDR3 DNA: TGTGCCAGCGAGGGGGAGGGGGGCTACGAGCAGTACTTC
CDR3 protein: CASEGEGGYEQYF

J gene: TRBJ2-2
V gene: TRBV19
D gene: TRBD1
clone size: .
CDR3 DNA: TGTGCCAGTAGTCAAACCGGGACAGGGGACACCGGGGAGCTGTTTTTT
CDR3 protein: CASSQTGTGDTGELFF

J gene: TRBJ2-3
V gene: TRBV27
D gene: .
clone size: .
CDR3 DNA: TGTGCCAGCAGTTTGGGCCAGGGTATAGATACGCAGTATTTT
CDR3 protein: CASSLGQGIDTQYF

J gene: TRBJ2-1
V gene: TRBV29-1
D gene: .
clone size: .
CDR3 DNA: TGCAGCGGGAGGGGCTCCTCTCAAGCAAATGAGCAGTTCTTC
CDR3 protein: CSGRGSSQANEQFF

J gene: TRBJ2-7
V gene: TRBV19
D gene: .
clone size: .
CDR3 DNA: TGTGCCACCCGCCTGGGCTACGAGCAGTACTTC
CDR3 protein: CATRLGYEQYF

J gene: TRBJ1-5
V gene: TRBV28
D gene: TRBD1
clone size: once
CDR3 DNA: TGTGCCAGCATAACAGGGGCCGGGCCCCAGCATTTT
CDR3 protein: CASITGAGPQHF

J gene: TRBJ1-6
V gene: TRBV6-5
D gene: .
clone size: large
CDR3 DNA: TGTGCCAGCAGTTACTCGGTTCTCGGAAATAATTCACCCCTCCACTTT
CDR3 protein: CASSYSVLGNNSPLHF

J gene: TRBJ1-3
V gene: TRBV27
D gene: TRBD1
clone size: .
CDR3 DNA: TGTGCCAGCAGTCCCCTACAGGGGATCCTCTCTGGAAACACCATATATTTT
CDR3 protein: CASSPLQGILSGNTIYF

J gene: TRBJ2-7
V gene: TRBV2
D gene: .
clone size: .
CDR3 DNA: TGTGCCAGCATCTCGCTGCCGGTCGCGGGGTCTCAACGCGAGCAGTACTTC
CDR3 protein: CASISLPVAGSQREQYF

J gene: TRBJ1-1
V gene: TRBV19
D gene: .
clone size: .
CDR3 DNA: TGTGCCAGTAGTAACAAAAGGACCAACACTGAAGCTTTCTTT
CDR3 protein: CASSNKRTNTEAFF

J gene: TRBJ1-2
V gene: TRBV7-8
D gene: .
clone size: .
CDR3 DNA: TGTGCCAGCAGCCCAATAGGTTATAGTGGCTACACCTTC
CDR3 protein: CASSPIGYSGYTF

J gene: TRBJ2-1
V gene: TRBV5-5
D gene: TRBD2
clone size: .
CDR3 DNA: TGTGCCAGCAGCTTGGTGTCTAGCGGTTACAATGAGCAGTTCTTC
CDR3 protein: CASSLVSSGYNEQFF

J gene: TRBJ1-1
V gene: TRBV6-6
D gene: .
clone size: .
CDR3 DNA: TGTGCCAGCAGTTACTGGGTGGGGGGCCGGAACCCTGAAGCTTTCTTT
CDR3 protein: CASSYWVGGRNPEAFF

J gene: TRBJ1-2
V gene: TRBV30
D gene: .
clone size: .
CDR3 DNA: TGTGCCTGGAGTTTAACTGCCCTTTATGGCTACACCTTC
CDR3 protein: CAWSLTALYGYTF

J gene: TRBJ2-7
V gene: TRBV20-1
D gene: .
clone size: .
CDR3 DNA: TGCAGTGCTAGCCAGACCTACGAGCAGTACTTC
CDR3 protein: CSASQTYEQYF

J gene: TRBJ2-7
V gene: TRBV2
D gene: TRBD2
clone size: .
CDR3 DNA: TGTGCCAGCAGCGGACAAGCGGGAGACTCCTACGAGCAGTACTTC
CDR3 protein: CASSGQAGDSYEQYF

J gene: TRBJ2-5
V gene: TRBV7-9
D gene: .
clone size: .
CDR3 DNA: TGTGCCAGCAGCTTAGGAAAAGAGACCCAGTACTTC
CDR3 protein: CASSLGKETQYF

J gene: TRBJ1-5
V gene: TRBV7-8
D gene: .
clone size: .
CDR3 DNA: TGTGCCAGCAGCTTAGAGGACAGAAATCAGCCCCAGCATTTT
CDR3 protein: CASSLEDRNQPQHF

J gene: TRBJ2-1
V gene: TRBV6-5
D gene: .
clone size: .
CDR3 DNA: TGTGCCAGCAGTCTGACTAACCACAATGAGCAGTTCTTC
CDR3 protein: CASSLTNHNEQFF

J gene: TRBJ2-1
V gene: TRBV5-1
D gene: TRBD1
clone size: .
CDR3 DNA: TGCGCCAGCAGGGAGAGGGACAGCTCCTACAATGAGCAGTTCTTC
CDR3 protein: CASRERDSSYNEQFF

J gene: TRBJ1-2
V gene: TRBV14
D gene: .
clone size: .
CDR3 DNA: TGTGCCAGCAGCCAAGCAGGGGAGATTGGCTACACCTTC
CDR3 protein: CASSQAGEIGYTF

J gene: TRBJ2-1
V gene: TRBV6-5
D gene: .
clone size: .
CDR3 DNA: TGTGCCAGCAGTTTAAGGACCCTTGGGCATGAGCAGTTCTTC
CDR3 protein: CASSLRTLGHEQFF

J gene: TRBJ2-1
V gene: TRBV30
D gene: .
clone size: .
CDR3 DNA: TGTGCCTGGGAGGCGGTTAGTGCGCCTTCCTACAATGAGCAGTTCTTC
CDR3 protein: CAWEAVSAPSYNEQFF

J gene: TRBJ2-5
V gene: TRBV5-1
D gene: TRBD2
clone size: .
CDR3 DNA: TGCGCCAGCAGAGAAGCGGGAGGCGGGGTAGAGACCCAGTACTTC
CDR3 protein: CASREAGGGVETQYF